This section outlines one T cell receptor beta chain sequence together with its context. This specimen comes from a study of CD8 T cells in ankylosing spondylitis. Libraries for TCR beta were made by quantitative 5'-RACE with molecular barcodes. TCRdb processed the 5' RACE reads anew with MiXCR; each CDR3 protein has one entry. The sample lists 150,000 to 200,000 distinct CDR3 sequences, around a sixth seen once, with roughly 4.5% in the top ten. The clonotype was recovered from a male donor aged 10 to 35 with ankylosing spondylitis or in good health (not recorded which). Sequencing used blood, either unsorted or a sorted T cell fraction (not recorded which).

CDR3 amino acids: CSADGQGGETQYF. The DNA for the CDR3 is TGCAGCGCCGATGGACAGGGAGGCGAGACCCAGTACTTC. The chain has TRBV29-1 and TRBJ2-5; 8 nucleotides agree with TRBD1. There are 13 residues in the CDR3. V was pared by 7 bases and J by 5 bases, with 9 bases of the junction left unmatched. The germline CDR1 and CDR2 sequences are SQVTM and ANQGSEA.